A single sample is the source of the 28 T cell receptor beta chains below, sequenced in a study of T-cell reconstitution after alpha-beta-depleted transplantation in children. The TCRbeta library incorporated unique molecular identifiers. From the PCR reads, TCRdb called clonotypes with MiXCR, one entry per CDR3 protein. Altogether about 340,000 distinct CDR3 sequences are present, under 13% being singletons, with the ten largest covering 2% to 3%. The material was PBMCs from the stem cell graft donor, obtained from the stem cell graft. Every receptor here comes from a human donor who donated a stem cell graft to a child with acute lymphoblastic leukemia.

The rearrangement uses TRBV9 and TRBJ1-1; TRBD1 is a possible D gene (5 bases). The CDR3 runs 15 residues. Germline loops: CDR1 SGDLS, CDR2 YYNGEE. V was clipped by 4 bases and J by 1 base, with 14 bases between them. The CDR3 DNA follows: TGTGCCAGCAGCCTTTCCGGGGGACCGAACACTGAAGCTTTCTTT. Translation: CASSLSGGPNTEAFF.

V is TRBV19 and J is TRBJ2-2; 9 bases line up with TRBD1. V trimming: 6 bases; J trimming: 6 bases; junction bases outside the gene matches: 17. Germline lookup yields CDR1 LNHDA and CDR2 SQIVND (reference sequence). The CDR3 totals 18 residues. This chain's CDR3 is CASSLGTGWLARSGELFF. CDR3 nucleotide sequence: TGTGCCAGTAGCCTCGGGACAGGGTGGCTAGCGAGGTCCGGGGAGCTGTTTTTT.

This clonotype appeared many times. This chain links TRBV5-1 with TRBJ2-2; the match to TRBD2 covers 8 bases. With V trimmed by 5 bases and J by 5 bases, 5 bases remained unmatched. Germline V gene sequence: CDR1 SGHRS, CDR2 YFSETQ. The length of the CDR3 is 14 residues. CDR3 in DNA: TGCGCCAGCAGAACGACTAGCGAGACCGGGGAGCTGTTTTTT. It translates to CASRTTSETGELFF.

This clonotype came up a few times. The chain combines TRBV5-5 with TRBJ2-7; D is unresolved. V was clipped by 4 bases and J by 3 bases, with 14 bases between them. CDR1 and CDR2 from the germline V gene are SGHKS and YYEKEE (reference sequence). This CDR3 has 14 amino acids. DNA for the CDR3: TGTGCCAGCAGCCTGGGTGGCAGTTTCTACGAGCAGTACTTC. It codes for CASSLGGSFYEQYF.

The chain carries TRBV6-1 and TRBJ2-3; 8 nucleotides match TRBD1. There are 16 residues in the CDR3. The junction had 8 bases not matched to a gene; V was cut back by 5 bases and J by 1 base. Per the germline V gene, CDR1 is MNHNS and CDR2 is SASEGT. In nucleotides, the CDR3 is TGTGCCAGCAGTCCGTTCAGGGGGCCAGGCACAGATACGCAGTATTTT. Protein product: CASSPFRGPGTDTQYF.

This clonotype was found a few times. An end of the junction differs from the germline gene, which may be a read error. The chain has TRBV11-2 and TRBJ2-1; no clear D. There are 12 residues in the CDR3. Germline V CDR1 and CDR2: SGHAT, FQNNGV. The chain's CDR3 is CASSSRYTEQFF. In DNA, the CDR3 is TGTGCCAGCAGCTCCCGATACACTGAGCAGTTCTTC.

This clonotype has a handful of counts. The rearrangement links TRBV24-1 to TRBJ2-3, with TRBD2 matching 8 bases. The length of the CDR3 is 18 residues. J lost 1 base, V lost 7 bases, and 15 bases had no gene match. Germline CDR1 reads KGHDR; CDR2 reads SFDVKD. The CDR3 region is CATRGPNKAGEGTDTQYF. DNA of the CDR3: TGTGCCACCAGAGGGCCCAATAAAGCGGGAGAGGGCACAGATACGCAGTATTTT.

This clonotype was seen more than once but under ten times. The chain joins TRBV28 to TRBJ1-3; D is undetermined. This CDR3 contains 13 residues. V was trimmed by 7 bases and J by 3 bases, leaving 10 bases between them. Germline CDR1 is MDHEN and CDR2 is SYDVKM. CDR3 residues: CASTRSNGNTIYF. For the CDR3, the DNA is TGTGCCAGCACAAGGAGTAATGGAAACACCATATATTTT.

In this sample, this clonotype turned up a few times. The V and J genes are TRBV12-3 or TRBV12-4 and TRBJ2-3, with 13 bases lining up with TRBD2. The CDR3 has 20 amino acids. J lost 3 bases, V lost 1 base, and 13 bases had no gene match. The CDR3 coding sequence is TGTGCCAGCAGTTTAGGCGGTCGGACTAGCGGGAGCCTTAGAACAGATACGCAGTATTTT. Translation: CASSLGGRTSGSLRTDTQYF.

The chain is built from TRBV25-1 and TRBJ1-1; D is unresolved. CDR1 MGHDK and CDR2 SYGVNS come from the germline V gene. The CDR3 length is 16 residues. The germline V and J ends were trimmed by 3 bases and 1 base, with 15 bases remaining between them. CDR3 nucleotides: TGTGCCAGCAGTGATGGTTGGTTTGGACGGAACACTGAAGCTTTCTTT. It encodes CASSDGWFGRNTEAFF. Full variable domain (missing parts from reference TRBV25-1 and TRBJ1-1): EADIYQTPRYLVIGTGKKITLECSQTMGHDKMYWYQQDPGMELHLIHYSYGVNSTEKGDLSSESTVSRIRTEHFPLTLESARPSHTSQYLCASSDGWFGRNTEAFFGQGTRLTVV.

This clonotype was observed a few times. This sequence joins TRBV18 and TRBJ1-1; TRBD1 aligns across 9 bases. Germline assignment: CDR1 KGHSH and CDR2 LQKENI. The J segment lost 1 base and the V segment lost 4 bases, leaving 4 bases of the junction unmatched. This CDR3 comprises 15 residues. The CDR3 DNA sequence: TGTGCCAGCTCACTTAAGACAGGGGGGAACACTGAAGCTTTCTTT. Residues: CASSLKTGGNTEAFF.

The chain uses TRBV20-1 and TRBJ2-2; no clear D. V lost 1 base and J 4 bases, leaving 7 bases between the germline ends. Germline-derived CDR1 and CDR2 are DFQATT and SNEGSKA (reference sequence). The CDR3 is made up of 13 amino acids. The CDR3 nucleotides are TGCAGTGCTAGAGGGGTCCTCACCGGGGAGCTGTTTTTT. This codes for CSARGVLTGELFF.

The V and J genes are TRBV7-9 and TRBJ1-1; D is unclear. Trimming took 3 bases from V and 3 from J, leaving 8 bases between them. Germline V lookup: CDR1 SEHNR, CDR2 FQNEAQ (reference sequence). There are 13 residues in the CDR3. The chain's CDR3 is CASSFNEYTEAFF. The CDR3 region has the DNA TGTGCCAGCAGCTTTAATGAGTACACTGAAGCTTTCTTT.

The rearrangement links TRBV20-1 to TRBJ2-2; 7 bases line up with TRBD2. The germline gives CDR1 DFQATT, CDR2 SNEGSKA (reference sequence). Trimming at V came to 2 bases and at J to 6 bases, leaving 9 bases not matched to a gene. This CDR3 has 15 residues. The CDR3 spells CSARPGLDWPGELFF. The CDR3, as DNA: TGCAGTGCTAGACCCGGACTAGATTGGCCCGGGGAGCTGTTTTTT.

This clonotype showed up many times. The V call is TRBV7-9, the J call TRBJ1-2; D unresolved. The V end lost 1 base, the J end lost 1 base, and 13 bases lay between the germline ends. Germline CDR1 reads SEHNR; CDR2 reads FQNEAQ (reference sequence). The CDR3 sequence is 16 residues long. Here the CDR3 reads CASSLDLTRFNYGYTF. CDR3 nucleotide sequence: TGTGCCAGCAGCTTAGATCTGACCCGATTTAACTATGGCTACACCTTC.

This clonotype was counted a few times. The rearrangement joins TRBV20-1 to TRBJ2-4; TRBD2 is a possible D gene (6 bases). This CDR3 has 15 residues. In germline, CDR1 is DFQATT, CDR2 SNEGSKA (reference sequence). V was clipped by 3 bases and J by 3 bases, with 15 bases between them. This chain's CDR3 is CSASFGTPGKNIQYF. CDR3 nucleotides: TGCAGTGCTAGCTTTGGGACTCCTGGCAAAAACATTCAGTACTTC.

The chain is built from TRBV7-2 and TRBJ2-1, with D unclear. Per the germline V gene, CDR1 is SGHTA and CDR2 is FQGNSA. V lost 5 bases and J 0 bases, leaving 11 bases between the germline ends. This CDR3 spans 15 amino acids. CDR3 sequence: CASSRVGRSYNEQFF. In nucleotides, the CDR3 is TGTGCCAGCAGCCGCGTAGGGCGCTCCTACAATGAGCAGTTCTTC.

This clonotype appeared many times. The chain combines TRBV28 with TRBJ1-1; D call uncertain. Germline V CDR1 and CDR2: MDHEN, SYDVKM. This CDR3 is built from 16 residues. Trimming took off 5 bases at V and 1 base at J, with 17 bases between the two ends. CDR3 region: CASSPPRTDSNTEAFF. Written as DNA, the CDR3 is TGTGCCAGCAGTCCACCCCGGACGGACTCGAACACTGAAGCTTTCTTT. Combining the CDR3 with reference TRBV28 and TRBJ1-1 gives the whole variable domain DVKVTQSSRYLVKRTGEKVFLECVQDMDHENMFWYRQDPGLGLRLIYFSYDVKMKEKGDIPEGYSVSREKKERFSLILESASTNQTSMYLCASSPPRTDSNTEAFFGQGTRLTVV.

This clonotype was seen more than once but under ten times. J is TRBJ2-5 and V is TRBV7-2; D perhaps matches TRBD2 (6 bases). The CDR3 sequence is 15 residues long. V dropped 7 bases and J dropped 6 bases, with 21 bases sitting between them. In germline, CDR1 is SGHTA, CDR2 FQGNSA. CDR3 sequence (DNA): TGTGCCAGCACCGCCCGGGCGGGGCCAGGGCAGACCCAGTACTTC. It codes for CASTARAGPGQTQYF.

This clonotype was picked up a small number of times. V usage is TRBV27 and J usage is TRBJ2-1; 9 bases align to TRBD2. Germline CDR1 reads MNHEY; CDR2 reads SMNVEV (reference sequence). Trimming at V came to 0 bases and at J to 6 bases, leaving 12 bases not matched to a gene. This CDR3 has 18 residues. The CDR3 reads CASSLSLGGGRVGNEQFF. The DNA of the CDR3 is TGTGCCAGCAGTTTATCATTGGGGGGCGGGAGGGTAGGCAATGAGCAGTTCTTC.

The table lists this clonotype with a few counts. This sequence joins TRBV5-1 and TRBJ2-7; D gene uncertain. The CDR3 is made up of 15 amino acids. Trimming stripped 0 bases from V and 2 bases from J, with 12 bases between. Looked up from germline, CDR1 is SGHRS and CDR2 is YFSETQ. CDR3 sequence (DNA): TGCGCCAGCAGCTTGGAATTCCTAGTGCCCTACGAGCAGTACTTC. Translating gives CASSLEFLVPYEQYF.

V and J are TRBV3-1 and TRBJ2-7; 7 bases agree with TRBD1. Trimming removed 4 bases from V and 7 bases from J; junction bases left unmatched: 7. The CDR3 is 13 amino acids. Per the germline V gene, CDR1 is LGHDT and CDR2 is YNNKEL (reference sequence). CDR3 amino acids: CASSPDRVGEQYF. Here the CDR3 DNA reads TGTGCCAGCAGCCCCGACAGGGTGGGGGAGCAGTACTTC.

A few counts support this clonotype. The gene calls are TRBV4-1 and TRBJ2-7; maybe TRBD2 (5 bases). The CDR3 is made up of 15 amino acids. Germline V gives CDR1 MGHRA, CDR2 YSYEKL. Trimming cost V 5 bases and J 3 bases, with 17 bases left between them. The CDR3 loop reads CASSNGKTGNYEQYF. Here the CDR3 DNA reads TGCGCCAGCAGCAATGGAAAAACCGGGAACTACGAGCAGTACTTC.

The chain carries TRBV29-1 and TRBJ2-7; 11 nucleotides agree with TRBD2. This CDR3 region has 13 residues. From germline, CDR1 is SQVTM and CDR2 ANQGSEA. CDR3 nucleotides: TGCACGGTGACTAGCGGGACTTCCTACGAGCAGTACTTC. Protein product: CTVTSGTSYEQYF.

This clonotype was seen more than once but under ten times. V gene TRBV12-3 or TRBV12-4 combines with J gene TRBJ2-7; D may be TRBD1 (6 bases). Trimming cost V 6 bases and J 0 bases, with 12 bases left between them. The CDR3 runs to 14 residues. CDR3 nucleotide sequence: TGTGCCAGCAGACTACAGGGAAGCTCCTACGAGCAGTACTTC. It codes for CASRLQGSSYEQYF.

This clonotype was detected ten times or more. The genes are TRBV20-1 and TRBJ1-6; D call uncertain. The CDR3 is 14 residues long. V lost 2 bases and J 7 bases, leaving 12 bases between the germline ends. The V gene's germline CDR1 is DFQATT and CDR2 SNEGSKA (reference sequence). CDR3 sequence reads: CSARSPDLNSPLHF. The CDR3 DNA follows: TGCAGTGCTAGATCTCCAGACCTAAATTCACCCCTCCACTTT.

The chain combines TRBV9 with TRBJ1-4; 9 bases align to TRBD1. Germline V lookup: CDR1 SGDLS, CDR2 YYNGEE. V shed 3 bases, J shed 2 bases, and the junction held 11 bases outside the gene matches. The CDR3 runs to 18 residues. The CDR3 loop is CASSAGTGRQRTNEKLFF. The CDR3 bases are TGTGCCAGCAGCGCCGGGACAGGGAGGCAGCGGACTAATGAAAAACTGTTTTTT.

This clonotype was found many times. The V call is TRBV12-3 or TRBV12-4, the J call TRBJ2-1; tentatively, D is TRBD1 or TRBD2 (5 bases each). V shed 3 bases and J shed 5 bases, with 23 bases lying between them. The CDR3 runs 18 residues. CDR3 coding DNA: TGTGCCAGCAGTTTTGGGGGTACCCTAAGCCCTCCGCACAATGAGCAGTTCTTC. Translation gives CASSFGGTLSPPHNEQFF.